This T cell receptor (beta chain) was sequenced in a study of blood T cell repertoires in COVID-19. Study in general: From the United States, Italy and Spain came samples of acute and convalescent COVID-19. T cells, B-cell-depleted T cells, or PBMCs supplied cDNA or gDNA.

In the original workflow: Reference gene primer amplification in the assay estimated nucleated cell counts. Repertoires were generated with immunoSEQ multiplex PCR, while TCRdb's copy carries only in-frame clones and drops some. The V and J calls and clone size come from that table; D and trimming were worked out from the DNA. This table has tens of thousands of clones, approximately 84% appearing once. Sequenced input: peripheral blood. This receptor was obtained from a man aged 55 to 69 with acute or convalescent COVID-19.

The CDR3 DNA sequence: TGTGCCAGCAGCACACGAAAGAGCACAGATACGCAGTATTTT. This codes for CASSTRKSTDTQYF. The J gene is TRBJ2-3, the V gene TRBV7-8; D unresolved. V lost 5 bases, J lost 0 bases, and 9 bases lay in between. CDR3 length: 14 residues. Germline V CDR1 and CDR2: SGHVS, FQNEAQ.